Ten or more counts support the clone carrying this TCR beta chain. The antigen remains undetermined. During its preparation, the TCRbeta library received unique molecular identifiers. TCRdb passed the PCR reads through MiXCR, listing each CDR3 protein once. The repertoire holds around 210,000 distinct CDR3 sequences, with 6.6% as singletons. The CDR3 loop spans 17 amino acids. Germline assignment: CDR1 MDHEN and CDR2 SYDVKM. V shed 5 bases, J shed 0 bases, and the junction held 5 bases outside the gene matches. The data stem from a study of T-cell reconstitution after alpha-beta-depleted transplantation in children. Study-wide findings and caveats: Several hundred graft clones that had expanded were reportedly the source of alpha-beta T cells about two months after transplant.

The TCR sequence derives from a boy aged 2-9 years with acute lymphoblastic leukemia, due to receive a stem cell transplant. The source was PBMCs, collected before TCRalphabeta/CD19-depleted stem cell transplant. This rearrangement joins TRBV28 to TRBJ2-1; the match to TRBD2 covers 12 bases. The CDR3 loop is CASSDTSGGYSYNEQFF. In DNA, the CDR3 is TGTGCCAGCAGTGACACTAGCGGGGGGTACTCCTACAATGAGCAGTTCTTC.